This T cell receptor (beta chain) is from a study of CDR3 diversity in severe acne. A few counts support this clonotype. TCRdb passed the PCR reads through MiXCR, listing each CDR3 protein once. The data show more than 70,000 distinct CDR3 sequences, about 49% seen once. CDR1 SGHRS and CDR2 YFSETQ come from the germline V gene. V trimming: 4 bases; J trimming: 9 bases; junction bases outside the gene matches: 10. This CDR3 comprises 14 residues. Sequences were obtained from blood. The clonotype was recovered from a male donor with severe acne vulgaris. V and J are TRBV5-1 and TRBJ2-3, with TRBD2 identical over 8 bases. This chain's CDR3 is CASSPVSGGSTQYF. The CDR3 DNA reads TGCGCCAGCAGCCCGGTCTCGGGGGGGTCAACGCAGTATTTT.